This T cell receptor beta chain was identified during a study of tumor-infiltrating lymphocytes in primary liver carcinoma. Study overall: About 3.65 to 7.13 million productive TCRbeta reads were obtained from the samples, with similar numbers across tissue types.

Germline V lookup: CDR1 LGHNA, CDR2 YNFKEQ. The CDR3 runs 16 residues. Overall study results and limits: Compared with tumor region pairs, tumor-adjacent and tumor-blood pairs overlapped less.

With regard to this clonotype: Its antigen is undetermined. One base away lies a much larger clone, so this may be a sequencing read error.

Both blood RNA, taken from unsorted whole blood, and germline DNA were extracted. Researchers generated TCR beta cDNA from 500 to 600 ng of total RNA, relying on a constant-region primer. Researchers made the TCR beta libraries by running three nested multiplex PCR rounds with slightly modified ARM-PCR. A C-beta reverse primer and TRBV1-TRBV30 forward primers served in each of the first two PCR rounds, at approximately 10 cycles apiece. From the multiplex PCR reads, TCRdb called clonotypes with MiXCR, one entry per CDR3 protein. The sample records about 320,000 distinct CDR3 sequences, approximately 54% being singletons.

The chain recombines TRBV4-2 with TRBJ2-3; TRBD2 aligns across 8 bases. This TCR derives from a woman in her 30s with primary liver carcinoma and hepatitis B virus infection. Source material: peripheral blood. CDR3 sequence (DNA): TGTGTCAGCGGTATATCCAGAGCGGGAGCTGGAGATACGCAGTATTTT. It codes for CVSGISRAGAGDTQYF.